The 28 T cell receptor beta chains presented below share a single source sample, sequenced in a study of monozygotic twins with inflammatory bowel disease. TCRdb derives one entry per CDR3 protein from the 5' RACE reads, leaving out DNA. The sample totals 350,000 to 550,000 distinct CDR3 sequences. Sequenced input: blood. All receptors come from a human donor with ulcerative colitis or Crohn's disease, or a healthy co-twin of an affected twin (not recorded which).

The CDR3 protein is CASTENEKLFF. The V gene is TRBV2, the J gene TRBJ1-4. Germline CDR1 and CDR2: SNHLY and FYNNEI. CDR3 length: 11 amino acids.

This sequence joins TRBV4-1 and TRBJ2-5; the D call of TRBD2 rests on TCRdb alone, since no DNA is present to check it. The CDR3 totals 16 residues. Germline V CDR1 and CDR2: MGHRA, YSYEKL. The CDR3 reads CASSPPTSGGQETQYF.

The chain combines TRBV18 with TRBJ2-2. Germline-derived CDR1 and CDR2 are KGHSH and LQKENI. This CDR3 region has 13 residues. CDR3 loop: CASSDQSAGELFF.

This chain connects TRBV20-1 to TRBJ2-2; with no DNA, the TCRdb D assignment of TRBD1 cannot be verified. Germline assignment: CDR1 DFQATT and CDR2 SNEGSKA (reference sequence). The CDR3 covers 15 residues. The CDR3 loop reads CSAHPGTGDTGELFF.

The V call is TRBV18, the J call TRBJ2-1; TCRdb's D call of TRBD2 is untestable without DNA. Germline CDR1 is KGHSH and CDR2 is LQKENI. The CDR3 has 15 residues. The CDR3 sequence is CASSPQNEGIYEQFF.

The chain uses TRBV28 and TRBJ2-5; TCRdb's D call of TRBD1 is untestable without DNA. Germline CDR1 reads MDHEN; CDR2 reads SYDVKM. The CDR3 consists of 18 residues. The CDR3 spells CASSSWTGASLLQETQYF.

The rearrangement uses TRBV12-3 or TRBV12-4 and TRBJ2-1; TCRdb outputs TRBD1, but without DNA this stays unchecked. This CDR3 contains 14 residues. The CDR3 sequence is CASGSGTAYNEQFF.

V is TRBV6-2 or TRBV6-3 and J is TRBJ2-7. This CDR3 is 13 amino acids long. Looked up from germline, CDR1 is MNHEY and CDR2 is SVGEGT. The CDR3 spells CASSSDKTYEQYF.

This chain joins TRBV5-8 and TRBJ2-6; without DNA, the TCRdb call of TRBD1 cannot be checked. Germline V gene data show CDR1 as SGHTS and CDR2 as YDEGEE. The CDR3 spans 18 residues. The CDR3 sequence: CASSFGTGLIAGANVLTF.

This chain connects TRBV29-1 to TRBJ2-2; checking the TCRdb D call of TRBD2 is not possible without DNA. The length of the CDR3 is 14 residues. CDR1 is SQVTM and CDR2 is ANQGSEA in the germline V gene. This CDR3 reads CSGSGSKDTGELFF.

The rearrangement links TRBV7-2 to TRBJ1-1. This CDR3 has 11 amino acids. CDR1 and CDR2 from the germline V gene are SGHTA and FQGNSA. CDR3 sequence: CASSSPAEAFF.

The chain has TRBV6-2 or TRBV6-3 and TRBJ2-7; the D call from TCRdb, TRBD1, cannot be confirmed without DNA. CDR1 is MNHEY and CDR2 is SVGEGT in the germline V gene. The CDR3 has 15 residues. CDR3 sequence: CASSYGGRGIYEQYF.

The V and J genes are TRBV3-1 and TRBJ2-2; TCRdb designates TRBD2, a call that cannot be tested without DNA. Germline CDR1 is LGHDT and CDR2 is YNNKEL (reference sequence). The length of the CDR3 is 16 residues. CDR3: CASSQLTSPDTGELFF. The full variable domain, with the rest looked up from reference TRBV3-1 and TRBJ2-2, is DTAVSQTPKYLVTQMGNDKSIKCEQNLGHDTMYWYKQDSKKFLKIMFSYNNKELIINETVPNRFSPKSPDKAHLNLHINSLELGDSAVYFCASSQLTSPDTGELFFGEGSRLTVL.

The CDR3 sequence: CASSVSTTSGNNEQFF. The rearrangement joins TRBV9 to TRBJ2-1; TCRdb lists TRBD2, though no DNA is available to test this call. Germline values: CDR1 SGDLS, CDR2 YYNGEE. The CDR3 contains 16 residues.

This chain uses TRBV5-6 with TRBJ2-1; there is no DNA to check the TCRdb D call of TRBD2. The germline CDR1 and CDR2 sequences are SGHDT and YYEEEE. The CDR3 extends over 16 amino acids. The CDR3 sequence is CASSSVSKRDYNEQFF.

This chain uses TRBV2 with TRBJ2-5. The CDR3 loop spans 11 amino acids. Germline V gives CDR1 SNHLY, CDR2 FYNNEI. CDR3 in amino acids: CASRPWETQYF.

This sequence joins TRBV5-1 and TRBJ2-7. CDR3 length: 15 residues. Germline assignment: CDR1 SGHRS and CDR2 YFSETQ. CDR3 amino acids: CASSLEGNSNYEQYF.

V usage is TRBV7-2 and J usage is TRBJ2-5; the TCRdb D gene call, TRBD2, has no DNA to confirm it. CDR3 size: 14 residues. Germline CDR1 is SGHTA and CDR2 is FQGNSA. The chain's CDR3 is CASSLIAGVETQYF.

The V gene is TRBV11-3, the J gene TRBJ2-2. The CDR3 runs to 14 residues. In germline, CDR1 is SGHNT, CDR2 YENEEA. The CDR3 is CASSLDTYTGELFF.

This chain joins TRBV12-3 or TRBV12-4 and TRBJ2-7; TCRdb calls TRBD1, which cannot be checked without DNA. The CDR3 loop spans 15 amino acids. The CDR3 protein is CASSYGTGGSYEQYF.

V usage is TRBV7-9 and J usage is TRBJ2-7; checking the TCRdb D call of TRBD1 is not possible without DNA. The CDR3 loop spans 13 amino acids. CDR1 is SEHNR and CDR2 is FQNEAQ in the germline V gene (reference sequence). CDR3 region: CASSSAGVYEQYF.

The chain employs TRBV6-1 and TRBJ1-2; TCRdb selects TRBD1, and the lack of DNA leaves this call unchecked. Germline V gene data show CDR1 as MNHNS and CDR2 as SASEGT. There are 16 residues in the CDR3. Here the CDR3 reads CASTSGTGVLGYGYTF.

V and J are TRBV6-5 and TRBJ1-2; TCRdb's D call of TRBD1 is untestable without DNA. This CDR3 is built from 13 residues. Germline lookup yields CDR1 MNHEY and CDR2 SVGAGI. CDR3 amino acids: CASSYGQYYGYTF.

V and J are TRBV30 and TRBJ2-1; TCRdb's D call, TRBD1, is unchecked because there is no DNA. The CDR3 runs to 12 residues. Germline CDR1 and CDR2: GTSNPN and SVGIG (reference sequence). The CDR3 spells CAWSVQGGEQFF.

Here the CDR3 reads CASSLGAPPYCYTF. J is TRBJ1-2 and V is TRBV28. Germline assignment: CDR1 MDHEN and CDR2 SYDVKM. This CDR3 comprises 14 residues.

The CDR3 sequence is CASWQDEKLFF. The V and J genes are TRBV5-8 and TRBJ1-4. Germline V gives CDR1 SGHTS, CDR2 YDEGEE. The CDR3 runs 11 residues.

The rearrangement links TRBV28 to TRBJ2-3; TCRdb names TRBD2, which stays unverified in the absence of DNA. Germline CDR1 and CDR2: MDHEN and SYDVKM. The CDR3 contains 16 residues. This CDR3 reads CASSLSPGLRVGAQYF.

The chain couples TRBV5-1 to TRBJ1-5; the D call from TCRdb, TRBD1, cannot be confirmed without DNA. Germline V gives CDR1 SGHRS, CDR2 YFSETQ. There are 16 residues in the CDR3. CDR3: CASSGRCQYSNQPQHF.